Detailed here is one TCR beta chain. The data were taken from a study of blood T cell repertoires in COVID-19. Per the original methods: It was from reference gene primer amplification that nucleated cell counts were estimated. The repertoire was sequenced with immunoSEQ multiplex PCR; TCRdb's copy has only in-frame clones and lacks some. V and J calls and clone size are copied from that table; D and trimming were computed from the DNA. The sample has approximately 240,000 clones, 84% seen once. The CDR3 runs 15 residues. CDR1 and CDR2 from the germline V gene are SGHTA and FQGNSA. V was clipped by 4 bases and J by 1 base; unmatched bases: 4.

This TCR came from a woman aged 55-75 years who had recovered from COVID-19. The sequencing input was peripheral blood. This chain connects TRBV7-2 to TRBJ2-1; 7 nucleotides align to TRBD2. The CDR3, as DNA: TGTGCCAGCAGCTCCCTAGCGGCGTCCTACAATGAGCAGTTCTTC. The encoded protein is CASSSLAASYNEQFF.